A single sample is the source of the 8 T cell receptor beta chains below, sequenced in a study of Ad26.COV2.S vaccination and SARS-CoV-2 variants. Repertoires were generated with immunoSEQ multiplex PCR, while TCRdb's copy carries only in-frame clones and drops some. The sample includes about 180,000 clones, around 88% seen only once; the top ten take about 5.9%. Material: peripheral blood, obtained after recovery from COVID-19. These receptor sequences come from a human donor who had recovered from COVID-19.

The rearrangement links TRBV19 to TRBJ2-7; the D is unclear. Germline assignment: CDR1 LNHDA and CDR2 SQIVND (reference sequence). The CDR3 sequence is 14 residues long. Trimming removed 2 bases at V and 3 bases at J, with 11 bases between. CDR3 nucleotides: TGTGCCAGTAGTATAAGTTCAGCGAACTACGAGCAGTACTTC. Translation gives CASSISSANYEQYF.

The chain is built from TRBV10-3 and TRBJ1-1, with 9 bases matching TRBD1. V lost 7 bases and J lost 0; bases outside the gene matches: 6. Looked up from germline, CDR1 is ENHRY and CDR2 is SYGVKD. This CDR3 is 15 amino acids long. The CDR3 spells CAIKGTGRLNTEAFF. CDR3 nucleotides: TGTGCCATCAAAGGGACAGGGCGACTGAACACTGAAGCTTTCTTT.

The gene calls are TRBV3-1 (or the pseudogene TRBV3-2) and TRBJ1-6; D remains unclear. The CDR3 spans 13 residues. The germline CDR1 and CDR2 sequences are LGHDT and YNNKEL (reference sequence). The germline V and J ends were trimmed by 4 bases and 6 bases, with 7 bases remaining between them. The CDR3 loop reads CASSPVSNSPLHF. In DNA form, the CDR3 reads TGTGCCAGCAGCCCCGTCTCTAATTCACCCCTCCACTTT.

The genes are TRBV7-9 and TRBJ1-2, with D unclear. V was clipped by 3 bases and J by 4 bases, with 9 bases between them. CDR1 and CDR2 from the germline V gene are SEHNR and FQNEAQ (reference sequence). CDR3 length equals 13 residues. CDR3 DNA sequence: TGTGCCAGCAGCTTCACCGGAGGCTATGGCTACACCTTC. Protein product: CASSFTGGYGYTF.

This clone was recorded only once. The rearrangement links TRBV3-1 (or the pseudogene TRBV3-2) to TRBJ2-7; 9 bases match TRBD2. The CDR3 is made up of 17 amino acids. Trimming cost V 1 base and J 1 base; bases outside gene matches: 8. Germline CDR1 is LGHDT and CDR2 is YNNKEL (reference sequence). The CDR3 spells CASSQALAGPISYEQYF. The CDR3 DNA is TGTGCCAGCAGCCAAGCACTAGCGGGTCCCATATCCTACGAGCAGTACTTC.

The V and J genes are TRBV10-3 and TRBJ2-3; 7 nucleotides agree with TRBD2. The CDR3 length is 16 residues. Germline trimming cut 3 bases from V and 0 bases from J; bases unmatched to any gene: 6. The germline gives CDR1 ENHRY, CDR2 SYGVKD. CDR3 nucleotide sequence: TGTGCCATCAGTGATCCAGCGGGGTTAAGCACAGATACGCAGTATTTT. Protein: CAISDPAGLSTDTQYF.

This rearrangement joins TRBV6-7 to TRBJ1-4; tentatively, D is TRBD1 (6 bases). TRBV6-7 is identified as an open reading frame with a role that is uncertain. Between the trimmed V and J ends, which lost 4 bases and 8 bases, there was a span of 14 bases. The CDR3 runs to 14 residues. The CDR3 reads CASSLTGLGEKLFF. The CDR3 region has the DNA TGTGCCAGCAGTTTAACAGGGTTAGGGGAAAAACTGTTTTTT.

Written as DNA, the CDR3 is TGTGCCAGCAGCCTCGGACAGGCGATCTCTGGAAACACCATATATTTT. Translation: CASSLGQAISGNTIYF. The genes are TRBV7-8 and TRBJ1-3, with 7 bases lining up with TRBD1. Germline V CDR1 and CDR2: SGHVS, FQNEAQ. The length of the CDR3 is 16 residues. Trimming took 5 bases from V and 0 from J; bases not matched to a gene: 7.